This TCR beta chain derives from a study of T cells in Graves' hyperthyroidism and ophthalmopathy. Overall study results and limits: Within blood appeared most thyroid clonotypes that had expanded above 0.001. The model made its ophthalmopathy prediction, and onset followed a median about 6.8 months later.

Germline CDR1 is GTSNPN and CDR2 is SVGIG (reference sequence). The CDR3 has 11 amino acids. Using RNA transcripts as the source, TCR beta CDR3 regions were amplified. With the HTBI primer set, the TCR CDR3 went through a first round of RT-PCR. One entry per CDR3 protein results from TCRdb running MiXCR on the multiplex PCR reads. The sample includes 300,000 to 400,000 distinct CDR3 sequences, under 25% of them seen just once. Ten or more counts support this clonotype. Antigen unknown. The junction departs from the called germline gene at one end, perhaps through a read error. PBMCs came from more than 9.5 ml fresh peripheral blood.

This TCR derives from a woman aged 45-60 years with Graves' hyperthyroidism. The sample comprised blood. The chain employs TRBV30 and TRBJ2-2; 7 bases map to TRBD2. The CDR3 protein is CACETRGELFF. In DNA, the CDR3 is TGTGCCTGTGAAACACGGGGGGAACTGTTTTTT.